This T cell receptor beta chain was found in a study of metastatic and nonmetastatic thyroid tumors. Across the whole study: It was across blood and tumor or nodule tissue from malignant and benign thyroid patients that repertoires were compared. Overall study results and limits: Versus benign nodules, malignant thyroid tumors reportedly had significantly higher TCR beta diversity, in blood and tumor.

In the original processing: The study took CDR3 differences across clinicopathological groups and made a distant-metastasis classifier for papillary thyroid cancer from them. TCRdb re-called the PCR reads through MiXCR. Clone size and V and J calls follow TCRdb, not the original study. The sample shows 30,000 to 40,000 clones, 15% to 20% of them seen only once. There are many counts of this clone. Its antigen is not known. Every patient underwent thyroid surgery untreated. The CDR3 contains 13 residues. CDR1 LGHDT and CDR2 YNNKEL come from the germline V gene (reference sequence). Germline trimming cut 3 bases from V and 9 bases from J; bases unmatched to any gene: 5.

The rearrangement joins TRBV3-1 to TRBJ2-3; 8 positions agree with TRBD2. The sample was blood. This receptor was identified in a female donor with papillary thyroid cancer or a benign thyroid nodule (not recorded which). Some clones in this sample may be carry-over from other donors' samples. CDR3 protein: CASSQTREGTQYF. In DNA, the CDR3 is TGTGCCAGCAGCCAGACCCGGGAGGGGACGCAGTATTTT.